Following are 9 T cell receptor beta chains from one sample sequenced in a study of cytomegalovirus exposure and HLA in healthy donors. Sequencing used immunoSEQ multiplex PCR; TCRdb keeps in-frame clones, though not all of them. The profile shows 150,000 to 170,000 clones, 86% of them singletons. What was sequenced was PBMCs. The source is a human donor in good health.

This clone was counted a single time. The rearrangement uses TRBV6-6 and TRBJ2-7; 7 bases are a match to TRBD2. Trimming took 6 bases from V and 0 from J; bases not matched to a gene: 5. This CDR3 comprises 14 residues. The V gene's germline CDR1 is MNHNY and CDR2 SVGAGI (reference sequence). This CDR3 is CASSPRGSSYEQYF. The CDR3 DNA reads as TGTGCCAGCAGCCCGCGGGGGAGCTCCTACGAGCAGTACTTC.

V usage is TRBV20-1 and J usage is TRBJ2-1; D ambiguous. The V end lost 6 bases, the J end lost 7 bases, and 10 bases lay between the germline ends. The CDR3 extends over 11 amino acids. Germline V lookup: CDR1 DFQATT, CDR2 SNEGSKA (reference sequence). CDR3 in DNA: TGCAGTGCCCGGGTGGTAAATGAGCAGTTCTTC. Amino acid sequence: CSARVVNEQFF.

The gene calls are TRBV2 and TRBJ1-1, with D unresolved. The CDR3 spans 13 residues. CDR1 and CDR2 from the germline V gene are SNHLY and FYNNEI. V was pared by 4 bases and J by 1 base, with 7 bases between. The CDR3: CASSVEANTEAFF. The CDR3, as DNA: TGTGCCAGCAGTGTAGAAGCGAACACTGAAGCTTTCTTT.

This clone was detected ten times or more. This chain links TRBV2 with TRBJ1-6, with D maybe TRBD1 (6 bases). Looked up from germline, CDR1 is SNHLY and CDR2 is FYNNEI. CDR3 size: 16 residues. V lost 5 bases to trimming and J lost 9 bases, with 20 bases between them. CDR3 protein: CASSQYRDSVSSPLHF. In DNA, the CDR3 is TGTGCCAGCAGTCAATACAGGGATTCGGTATCTTCACCCCTCCACTTT.

This chain connects TRBV5-1 to TRBJ1-1, with D possibly matching TRBD1 (6 bases). Trimming removed 3 bases from V and 6 bases from J, with 12 bases in between. Per germline, CDR1 SGHRS and CDR2 YFSETQ. The CDR3 spans 13 residues. In DNA form, the CDR3 reads TGCGCCAGCAGCTGGGTCAGGGGAGCTGAAGCTTTCTTT. Residues: CASSWVRGAEAFF.

V is TRBV29-1 and J is TRBJ2-1; TRBD2 agrees at 7 bases. CDR1 is SQVTM, CDR2 ANQGSEA, per germline. Trimming took 0 bases from V and 4 from J; bases not matched to a gene: 9. The CDR3 runs to 16 residues. CDR3 loop: CSVEDGLAEVYNEQFF. The CDR3 region has the DNA TGCAGCGTTGAAGATGGGCTAGCGGAGGTTTACAATGAGCAGTTCTTC.

This chain links TRBV11-2 with TRBJ2-1; tentatively, D is TRBD1 (6 bases). V was trimmed by 4 bases and J by 9 bases, leaving 16 bases between them. This CDR3 comprises 14 residues. Looked up from germline, CDR1 is SGHAT and CDR2 is FQNNGV. The CDR3 region has the DNA TGTGCCAGCAGCTCCACGAAGGGGGTTGGTGAGCAGTTCTTC. It encodes CASSSTKGVGEQFF.

The rearrangement links TRBV2 to TRBJ2-1, with 11 positions matching TRBD2. CDR1 and CDR2 (germline): SNHLY, FYNNEI. V trimming: 6 bases; J trimming: 9 bases; junction bases outside the gene matches: 16. The CDR3 spans 17 residues. CDR3 DNA sequence: TGTGCCAGCAGCGCCTACCTGTTAGCGGGGGGGCTTGGTGAGCAGTTCTTC. It is translated as CASSAYLLAGGLGEQFF.

The rearrangement joins TRBV5-1 to TRBJ2-7, with a weak D call TRBD1 (7 bases). With 5 bases removed from V and 3 bases from J, the gap between germline ends came to 15 bases. The CDR3 spans 14 residues. Per germline, CDR1 SGHRS and CDR2 YFSETQ. CDR3 in amino acids: CASREGQPFYEQYF. In DNA form, the CDR3 reads TGCGCCAGCAGGGAGGGACAGCCCTTCTACGAGCAGTACTTC.